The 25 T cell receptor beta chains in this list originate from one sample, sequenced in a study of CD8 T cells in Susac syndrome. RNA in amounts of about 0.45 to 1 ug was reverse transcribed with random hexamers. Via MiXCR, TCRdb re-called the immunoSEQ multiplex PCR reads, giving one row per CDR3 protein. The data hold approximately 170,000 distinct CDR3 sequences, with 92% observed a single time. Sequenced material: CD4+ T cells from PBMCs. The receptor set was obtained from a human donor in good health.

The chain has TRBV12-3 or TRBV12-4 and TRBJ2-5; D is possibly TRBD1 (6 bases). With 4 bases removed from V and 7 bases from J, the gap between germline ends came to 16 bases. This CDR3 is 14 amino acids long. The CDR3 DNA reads TGTGCCAGCAGTTATACAGGGTCGTGGGGGACCCAGTACTTC. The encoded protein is CASSYTGSWGTQYF.

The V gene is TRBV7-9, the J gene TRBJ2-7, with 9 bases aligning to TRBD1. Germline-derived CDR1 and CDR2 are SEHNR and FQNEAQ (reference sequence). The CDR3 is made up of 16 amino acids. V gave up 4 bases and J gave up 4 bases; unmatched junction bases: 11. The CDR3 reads CASSSDNRGRVYEQYF. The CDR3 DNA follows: TGTGCCAGCAGCTCTGACAACAGGGGGCGCGTATACGAGCAGTACTTC.

CDR3 nucleotide sequence: TGCGCCAGCAGTGAACAGGGAACTAGCAATCAGCCCCAGCATTTT. It codes for CASSEQGTSNQPQHF. The chain recombines TRBV10-2 with TRBJ1-5; possibly TRBD1 for D (6 bases). The CDR3 is made up of 15 amino acids. The germline V and J ends were trimmed by 3 bases and 0 bases, with 9 bases remaining between them. Germline V CDR1 and CDR2: WSHSY, SAAADI.

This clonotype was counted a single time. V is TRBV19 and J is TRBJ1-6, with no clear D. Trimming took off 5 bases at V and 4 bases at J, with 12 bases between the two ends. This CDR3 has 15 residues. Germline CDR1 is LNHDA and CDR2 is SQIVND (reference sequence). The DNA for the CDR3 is TGTGCCAGTAGTGCGTTGGGTGGATATAATTCACCCCTCCACTTT. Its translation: CASSALGGYNSPLHF.

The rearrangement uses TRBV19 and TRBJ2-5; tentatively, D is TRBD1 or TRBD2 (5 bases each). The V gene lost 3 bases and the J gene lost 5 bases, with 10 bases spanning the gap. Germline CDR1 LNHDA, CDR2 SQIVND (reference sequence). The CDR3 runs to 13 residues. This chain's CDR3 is CASSIQGVETQYF. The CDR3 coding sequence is TGTGCCAGTAGTATTCAGGGAGTGGAGACCCAGTACTTC.

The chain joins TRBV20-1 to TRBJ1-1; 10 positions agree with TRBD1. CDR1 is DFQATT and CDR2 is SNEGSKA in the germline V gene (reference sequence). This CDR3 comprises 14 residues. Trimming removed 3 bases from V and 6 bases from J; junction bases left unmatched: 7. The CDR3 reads CSASSPGQGPEAFF. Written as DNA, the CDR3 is TGCAGTGCTAGTTCCCCGGGACAGGGGCCTGAAGCTTTCTTT.

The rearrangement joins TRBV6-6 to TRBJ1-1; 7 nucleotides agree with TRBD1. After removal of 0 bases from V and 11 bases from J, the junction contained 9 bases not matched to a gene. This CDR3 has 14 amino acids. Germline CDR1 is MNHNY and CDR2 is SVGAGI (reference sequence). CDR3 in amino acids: CASSYSIRGTEAFF. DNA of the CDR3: TGTGCCAGCAGTTACTCGATACGAGGGACAGAGGCTTTCTTT.

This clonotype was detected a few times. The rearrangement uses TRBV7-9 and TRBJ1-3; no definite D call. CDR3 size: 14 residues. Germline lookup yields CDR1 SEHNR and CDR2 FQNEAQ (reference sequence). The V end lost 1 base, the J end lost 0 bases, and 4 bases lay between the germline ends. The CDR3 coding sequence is TGTGCCAGCAGCTTAGAAGGCTCTGGAAACACCATATATTTT. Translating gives CASSLEGSGNTIYF.

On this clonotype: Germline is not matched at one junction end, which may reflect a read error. The CDR3 sequence: CAWRGLYNEQLF. The CDR3 region has the DNA TGTGCCTGGAGGGGACTTTACAATGAGCAGCTCTTC. This chain joins TRBV30 and TRBJ2-1; TRBD2 is a possible D gene (6 bases). CDR1 is GTSNPN and CDR2 is SVGIG in the germline V gene (reference sequence). The CDR3 has 12 residues.

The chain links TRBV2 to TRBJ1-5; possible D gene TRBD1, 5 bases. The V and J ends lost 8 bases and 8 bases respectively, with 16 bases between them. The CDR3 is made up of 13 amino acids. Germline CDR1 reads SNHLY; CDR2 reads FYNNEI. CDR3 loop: CASGVNTGEPQHF. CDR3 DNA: TGTGCCAGCGGGGTCAACACGGGGGAGCCCCAGCATTTT.

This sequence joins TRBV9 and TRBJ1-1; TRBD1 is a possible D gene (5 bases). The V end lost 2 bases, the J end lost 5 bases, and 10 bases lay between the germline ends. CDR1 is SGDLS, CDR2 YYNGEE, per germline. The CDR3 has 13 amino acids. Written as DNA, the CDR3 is TGTGCCAGCAGCGTCGATGGGGCGACTGAAGCTTTCTTT. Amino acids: CASSVDGATEAFF.

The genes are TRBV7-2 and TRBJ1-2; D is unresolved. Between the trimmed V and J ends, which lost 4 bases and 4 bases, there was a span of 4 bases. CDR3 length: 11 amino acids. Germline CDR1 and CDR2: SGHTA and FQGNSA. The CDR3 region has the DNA TGTGCCAGCAGCTCTATCTATGGCTACACCTTC. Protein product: CASSSIYGYTF.

The CDR3 DNA reads as TGCGCCAGCAGCCAAGTAGAAAGTTCTGGGGCCAAAAACATTCAGTACTTC. Its protein is CASSQVESSGAKNIQYF. The chain employs TRBV4-3 and TRBJ2-4, with D hard to call. The CDR3 covers 17 residues. Trimming took 1 base from V and 1 from J, leaving 14 bases between them. CDR1 is LGHNA and CDR2 is YSLEER in the germline V gene.

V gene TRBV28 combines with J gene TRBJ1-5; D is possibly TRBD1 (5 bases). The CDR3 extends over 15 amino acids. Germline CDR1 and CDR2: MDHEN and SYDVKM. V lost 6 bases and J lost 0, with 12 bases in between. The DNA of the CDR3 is TGTGCCAGCAGCCGTCGGGGGTATAGCAATCAGCCCCAGCATTTT. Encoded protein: CASSRRGYSNQPQHF.

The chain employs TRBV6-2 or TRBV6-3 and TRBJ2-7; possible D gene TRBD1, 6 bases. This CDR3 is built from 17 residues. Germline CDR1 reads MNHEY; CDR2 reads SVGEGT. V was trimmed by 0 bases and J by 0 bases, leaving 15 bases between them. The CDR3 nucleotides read TGTGCCAGCAGTTACTCCCCGAACAGGGCTTTCTCCTACGAGCAGTACTTC. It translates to CASSYSPNRAFSYEQYF.

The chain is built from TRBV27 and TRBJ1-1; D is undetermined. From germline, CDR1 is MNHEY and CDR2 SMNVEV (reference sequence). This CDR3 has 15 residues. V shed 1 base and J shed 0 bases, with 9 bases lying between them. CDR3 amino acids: CASSLYGEMNTEAFF. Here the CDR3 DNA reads TGTGCCAGCAGTTTATATGGAGAAATGAACACTGAAGCTTTCTTT.

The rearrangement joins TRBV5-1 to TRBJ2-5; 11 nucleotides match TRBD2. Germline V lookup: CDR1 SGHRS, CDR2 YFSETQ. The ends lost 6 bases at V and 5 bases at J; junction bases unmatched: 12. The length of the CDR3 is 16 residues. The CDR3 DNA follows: TGCGCCAGCACCTCGACTAGCGGGGACGTCGGGGAGACCCAGTACTTC. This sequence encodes CASTSTSGDVGETQYF.

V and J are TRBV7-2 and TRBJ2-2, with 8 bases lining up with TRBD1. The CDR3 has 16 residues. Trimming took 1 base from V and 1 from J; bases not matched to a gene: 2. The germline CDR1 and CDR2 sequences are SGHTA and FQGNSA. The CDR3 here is CASSLGGQGNTGELFF. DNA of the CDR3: TGTGCCAGCAGCTTAGGTGGACAGGGGAACACCGGGGAGCTGTTTTTT.

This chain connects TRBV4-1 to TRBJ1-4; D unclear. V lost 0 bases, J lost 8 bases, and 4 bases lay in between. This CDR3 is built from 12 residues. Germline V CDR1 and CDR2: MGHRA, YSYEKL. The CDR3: CASSQELEKLFF. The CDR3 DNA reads TGCGCCAGCAGCCAAGAACTCGAAAAACTGTTTTTT.

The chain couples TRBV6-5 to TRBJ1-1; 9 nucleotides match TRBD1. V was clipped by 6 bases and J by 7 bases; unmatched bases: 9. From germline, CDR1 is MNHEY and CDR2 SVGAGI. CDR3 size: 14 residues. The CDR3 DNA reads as TGTGCCAGCAGACGCCGACAGGGGGACCTTGAAGCTTTCTTT. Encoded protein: CASRRRQGDLEAFF.

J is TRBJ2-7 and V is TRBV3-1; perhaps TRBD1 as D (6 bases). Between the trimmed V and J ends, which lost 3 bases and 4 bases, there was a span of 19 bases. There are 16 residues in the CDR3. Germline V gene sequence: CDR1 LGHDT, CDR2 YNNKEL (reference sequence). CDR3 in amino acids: CASSQRVGHRGYEQYF. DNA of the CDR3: TGTGCCAGCAGCCAGAGGGTGGGCCATAGGGGGTACGAGCAGTACTTC.

CDR3 region: CASSFTVPGELFF. In nucleotides, the CDR3 is TGTGCCAGCAGTTTTACAGTACCCGGGGAGCTGTTTTTT. V is TRBV2 and J is TRBJ2-2, with D unclear. The germline gives CDR1 SNHLY, CDR2 FYNNEI. Between the trimmed V and J ends, which lost 5 bases and 6 bases, there was a span of 10 bases. This CDR3 has 13 amino acids.

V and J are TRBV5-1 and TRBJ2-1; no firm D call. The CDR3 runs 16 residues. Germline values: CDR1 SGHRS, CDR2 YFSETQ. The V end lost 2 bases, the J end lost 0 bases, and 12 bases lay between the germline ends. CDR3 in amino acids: CASSLRNPSSYNEQFF. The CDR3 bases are TGCGCCAGCAGCTTAAGAAATCCGAGCTCCTACAATGAGCAGTTCTTC.

The CDR3 sequence: CASSAALTDTQYF. The CDR3 DNA sequence: TGTGCCAGCAGCGCGGCCCTCACAGATACGCAGTATTTT. This chain links TRBV2 with TRBJ2-3; D not certain. The CDR3 spans 13 residues. Looked up from germline, CDR1 is SNHLY and CDR2 is FYNNEI. V lost 6 bases to trimming and J lost 2 bases, with 9 bases between them.

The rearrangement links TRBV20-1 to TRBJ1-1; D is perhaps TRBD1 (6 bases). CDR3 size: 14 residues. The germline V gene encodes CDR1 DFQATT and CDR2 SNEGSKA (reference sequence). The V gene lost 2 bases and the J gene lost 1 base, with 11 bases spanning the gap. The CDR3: CSARSPGQNTEAFF. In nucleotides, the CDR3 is TGCAGTGCTAGAAGTCCGGGACAGAACACTGAAGCTTTCTTT.